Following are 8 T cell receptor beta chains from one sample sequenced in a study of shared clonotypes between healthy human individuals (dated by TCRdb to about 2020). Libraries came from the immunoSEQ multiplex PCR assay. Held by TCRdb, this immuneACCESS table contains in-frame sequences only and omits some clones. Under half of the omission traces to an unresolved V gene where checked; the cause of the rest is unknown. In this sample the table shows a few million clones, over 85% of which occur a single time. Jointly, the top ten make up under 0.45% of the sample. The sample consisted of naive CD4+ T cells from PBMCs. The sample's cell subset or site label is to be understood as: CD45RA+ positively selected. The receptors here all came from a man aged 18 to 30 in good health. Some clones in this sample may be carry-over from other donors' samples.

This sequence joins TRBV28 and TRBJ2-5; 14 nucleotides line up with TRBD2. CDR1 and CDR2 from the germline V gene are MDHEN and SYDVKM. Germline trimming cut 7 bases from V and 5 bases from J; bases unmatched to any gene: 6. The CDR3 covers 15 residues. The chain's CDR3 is CASTPGTSGSETQYF. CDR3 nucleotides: TGTGCCAGCACCCCCGGGACTAGCGGGAGTGAGACCCAGTACTTC. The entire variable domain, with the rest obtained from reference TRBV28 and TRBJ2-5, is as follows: DVKVTQSSRYLVKRTGEKVFLECVQDMDHENMFWYRQDPGLGLRLIYFSYDVKMKEKGDIPEGYSVSREKKERFSLILESASTNQTSMYLCASTPGTSGSETQYFGPGTRLLVL.

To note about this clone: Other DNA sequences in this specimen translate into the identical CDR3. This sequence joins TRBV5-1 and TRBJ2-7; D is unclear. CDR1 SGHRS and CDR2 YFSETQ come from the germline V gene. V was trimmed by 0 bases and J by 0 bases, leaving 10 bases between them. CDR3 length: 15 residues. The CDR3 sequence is CASSLVAASSYEQYF. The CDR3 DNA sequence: TGCGCCAGCAGCTTGGTGGCGGCCTCCTCCTACGAGCAGTACTTC.

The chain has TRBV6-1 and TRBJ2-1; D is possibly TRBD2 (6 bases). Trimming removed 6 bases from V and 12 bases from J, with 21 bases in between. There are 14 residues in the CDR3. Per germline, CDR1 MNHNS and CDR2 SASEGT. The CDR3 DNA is TGTGCCAGCAGACACGCCGGGACTGCAAAAGGGCAGTTCTTC. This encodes CASRHAGTAKGQFF.

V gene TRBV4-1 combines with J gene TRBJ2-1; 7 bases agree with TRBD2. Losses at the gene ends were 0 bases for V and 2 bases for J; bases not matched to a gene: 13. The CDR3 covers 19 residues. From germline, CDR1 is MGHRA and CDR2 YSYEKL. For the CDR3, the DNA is TGCGCCAGCAGCCAAGAAAGGTGGGAGGGCCCTCGGGCCTACAATGAGCAGTTCTTC. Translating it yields CASSQERWEGPRAYNEQFF.

The CDR3 nucleotides read TGTGCCAGCAGTTTCGAACCGATCTCTGGAAACACCATATATTTT. Translation: CASSFEPISGNTIYF. The V and J genes are TRBV28 and TRBJ1-3; D call uncertain. The CDR3 runs 15 residues. Germline V CDR1 and CDR2: MDHEN, SYDVKM. V was shortened by 3 bases and J by 0 bases, with 9 bases between the two germline ends.

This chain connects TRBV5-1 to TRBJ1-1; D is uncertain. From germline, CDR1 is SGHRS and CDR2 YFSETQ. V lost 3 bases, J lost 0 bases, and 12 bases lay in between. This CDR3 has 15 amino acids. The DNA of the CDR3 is TGCGCCAGCAGCTCTAACAGTGGCTTGAACACTGAAGCTTTCTTT. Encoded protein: CASSSNSGLNTEAFF.

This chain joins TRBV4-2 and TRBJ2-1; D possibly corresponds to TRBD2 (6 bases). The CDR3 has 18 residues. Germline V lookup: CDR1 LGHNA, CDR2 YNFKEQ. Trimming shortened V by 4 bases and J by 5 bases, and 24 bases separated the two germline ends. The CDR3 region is CASSPPKGAPDYHNEQFF. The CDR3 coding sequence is TGTGCCAGCAGCCCGCCAAAAGGGGCCCCGGACTATCACAATGAGCAGTTCTTC.

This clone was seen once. Here the CDR3 reads CASSLVGAGAYNEQFF. The CDR3 DNA is TGCGCCAGCAGCTTGGTAGGGGCGGGGGCCTACAATGAGCAGTTCTTC. J is TRBJ2-1 and V is TRBV5-1, with TRBD2 matching over 7 bases. The germline V gene encodes CDR1 SGHRS and CDR2 YFSETQ. J lost 2 bases, V lost 0 bases, and 5 bases had no gene match. The CDR3 is 16 amino acids.